The clone carrying this T cell receptor beta chain has a count of ten or more. Its cognate antigen is unknown. The unsorted libraries originated from 2 million PBMCs kept at -80 C. The sample originates from a study of neurological immune-mediated disorders. Findings and limits, study-wide: The absence of any CDR3 amino acid sequence shared by expanded clones across subjects suggests that repertoires were private in all groups. The most TCR clonal expansion was seen in HTLV-1-associated myelopathy, and the least was seen in multiple sclerosis, which fell below healthy controls.

The germline V and J ends were trimmed by 1 base and 6 bases, with 12 bases remaining between them. The CDR3 is 13 amino acids. Germline lookup yields CDR1 DFQATT and CDR2 SNEGSKA (reference sequence). Synthesis of cDNA was carried out by template-switch 5'RACE. The reaction used 10-nucleotide random UMIs. TCRdb independently ran MiXCR on the 5' RACE reads; one entry per CDR3 protein. The sample yields about 55,000 distinct CDR3 sequences, around 4% seen once. Sequencing input: PBMCs. V is TRBV20-1 and J is TRBJ1-1; D ambiguous. This sequence originates from a man between 25 and 39 years old with multiple sclerosis. The CDR3 DNA follows: TGCAGTGCTAGAGTGGAGGGATCGCCTGAAGCTTTCTTT. It codes for CSARVEGSPEAFF.